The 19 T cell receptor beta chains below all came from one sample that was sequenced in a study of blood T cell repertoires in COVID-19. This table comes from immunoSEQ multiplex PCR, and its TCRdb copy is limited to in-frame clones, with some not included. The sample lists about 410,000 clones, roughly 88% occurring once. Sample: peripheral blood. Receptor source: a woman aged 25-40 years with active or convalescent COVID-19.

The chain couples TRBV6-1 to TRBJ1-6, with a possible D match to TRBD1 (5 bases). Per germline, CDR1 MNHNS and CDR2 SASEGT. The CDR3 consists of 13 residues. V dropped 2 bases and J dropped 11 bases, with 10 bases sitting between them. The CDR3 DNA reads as TGTGCCAGCAGTGAAAGGCCAGGGCCACCCCTCCACTTT. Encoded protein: CASSERPGPPLHF.

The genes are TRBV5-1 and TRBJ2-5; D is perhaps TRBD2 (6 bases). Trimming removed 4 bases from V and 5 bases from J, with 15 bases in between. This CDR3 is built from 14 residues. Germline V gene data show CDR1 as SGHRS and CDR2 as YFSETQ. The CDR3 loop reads CASSPIGGEETQYF. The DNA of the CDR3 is TGCGCCAGCAGCCCCATCGGGGGTGAGGAGACCCAGTACTTC.

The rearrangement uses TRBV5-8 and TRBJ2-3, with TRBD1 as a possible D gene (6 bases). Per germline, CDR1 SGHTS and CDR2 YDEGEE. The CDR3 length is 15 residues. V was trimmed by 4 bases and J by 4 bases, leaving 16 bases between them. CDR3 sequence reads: CASSPTGRGADTQYF. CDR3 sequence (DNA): TGTGCCAGCAGCCCCACAGGGCGTGGAGCAGATACGCAGTATTTT.

The CDR3 region has the DNA TGTGCCAGCAGCCATACAGGGGGGACCTACGAGCAGTACTTC. Its translation: CASSHTGGTYEQYF. The chain carries TRBV3-1 (or the pseudogene TRBV3-2) and TRBJ2-7; 8 nucleotides align to TRBD1. In germline, CDR1 is LGHDT, CDR2 YNNKEL (reference sequence). The CDR3 loop spans 14 amino acids. V gave up 3 bases and J gave up 2 bases; unmatched junction bases: 3.

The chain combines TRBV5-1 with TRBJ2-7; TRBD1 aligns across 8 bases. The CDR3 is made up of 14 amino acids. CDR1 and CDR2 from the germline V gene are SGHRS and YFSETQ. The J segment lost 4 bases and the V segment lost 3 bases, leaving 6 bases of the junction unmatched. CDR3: CASSSTGVPYEQYF. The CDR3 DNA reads TGCGCCAGCAGCTCGACAGGGGTCCCTTACGAGCAGTACTTC.

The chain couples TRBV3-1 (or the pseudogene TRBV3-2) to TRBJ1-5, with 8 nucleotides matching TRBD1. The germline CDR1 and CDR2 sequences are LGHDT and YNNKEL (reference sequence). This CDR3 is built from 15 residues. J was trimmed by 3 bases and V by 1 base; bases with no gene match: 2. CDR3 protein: CASSQGGQDNQPQHF. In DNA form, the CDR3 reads TGTGCCAGCAGCCAAGGGGGACAGGACAATCAGCCCCAGCATTTT.

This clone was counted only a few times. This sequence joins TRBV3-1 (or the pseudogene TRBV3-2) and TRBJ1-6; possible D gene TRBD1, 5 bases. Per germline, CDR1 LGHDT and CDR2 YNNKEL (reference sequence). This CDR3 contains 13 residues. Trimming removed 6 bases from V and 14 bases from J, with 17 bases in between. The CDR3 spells CASREKYPGALHF. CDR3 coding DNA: TGTGCCAGCAGGGAAAAGTATCCGGGGGCCCTCCACTTT.

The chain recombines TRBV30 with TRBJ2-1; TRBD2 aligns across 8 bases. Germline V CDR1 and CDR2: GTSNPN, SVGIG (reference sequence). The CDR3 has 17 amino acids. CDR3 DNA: TGTAACGACGGGGGGATTAGCGGGATCAACTCCTACAATGAGCAGTTCTTC. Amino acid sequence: CNDGGISGINSYNEQFF.

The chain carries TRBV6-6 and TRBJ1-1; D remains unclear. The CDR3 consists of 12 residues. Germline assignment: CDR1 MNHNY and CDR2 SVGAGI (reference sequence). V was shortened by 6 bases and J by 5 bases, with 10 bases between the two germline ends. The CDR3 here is CASSPPGTEAFF. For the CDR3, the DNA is TGTGCCAGCAGCCCCCCGGGGACTGAAGCTTTCTTT.

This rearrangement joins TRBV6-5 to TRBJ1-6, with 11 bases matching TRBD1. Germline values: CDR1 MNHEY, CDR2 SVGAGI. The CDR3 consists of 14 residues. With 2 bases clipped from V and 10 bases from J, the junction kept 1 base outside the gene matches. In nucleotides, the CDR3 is TGTGCCAGCAGTTACGGACAGGGGGCCTCACCCCTCCACTTT. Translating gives CASSYGQGASPLHF.

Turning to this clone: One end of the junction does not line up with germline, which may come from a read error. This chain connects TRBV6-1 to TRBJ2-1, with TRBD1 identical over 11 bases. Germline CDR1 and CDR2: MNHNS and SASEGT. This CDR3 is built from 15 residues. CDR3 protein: CASTEHGTGGNEQFF. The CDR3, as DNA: TGTGCCAGCACTGAACACGGGACAGGGGGGAATGAGCAGTTCTTC.

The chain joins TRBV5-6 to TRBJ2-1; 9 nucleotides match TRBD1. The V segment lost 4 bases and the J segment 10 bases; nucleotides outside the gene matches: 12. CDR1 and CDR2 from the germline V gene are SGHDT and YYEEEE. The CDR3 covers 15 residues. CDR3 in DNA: TGTGCCAGCAGCAACCCCGGGACAGGGAGTGAGGAGCAGTTCTTC. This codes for CASSNPGTGSEEQFF.

The CDR3 loop reads CAIRNPGGSPLHF. CDR3 nucleotide sequence: TGTGCCATCCGTAACCCCGGAGGTTCACCCCTCCACTTT. The rearrangement joins TRBV10-3 to TRBJ1-6; D is unresolved. Germline loops: CDR1 ENHRY, CDR2 SYGVKD. The V and J ends lost 8 bases and 9 bases respectively, with 14 bases between them. The CDR3 has 13 amino acids.

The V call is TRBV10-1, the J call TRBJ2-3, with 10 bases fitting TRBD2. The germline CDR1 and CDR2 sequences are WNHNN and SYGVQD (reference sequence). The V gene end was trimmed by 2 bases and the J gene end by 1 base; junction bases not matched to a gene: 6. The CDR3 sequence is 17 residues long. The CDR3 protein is CASSEEAGGLGTDTQYF. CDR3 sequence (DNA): TGCGCCAGCAGTGAGGAAGCGGGAGGGCTTGGCACAGATACGCAGTATTTT.

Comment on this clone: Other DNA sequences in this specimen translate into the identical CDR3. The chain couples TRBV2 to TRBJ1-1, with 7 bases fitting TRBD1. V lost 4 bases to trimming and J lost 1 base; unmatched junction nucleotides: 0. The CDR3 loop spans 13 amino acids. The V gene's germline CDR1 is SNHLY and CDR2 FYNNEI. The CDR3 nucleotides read TGTGCCAGCAGTGGACAGGGGAACACTGAAGCTTTCTTT. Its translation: CASSGQGNTEAFF.

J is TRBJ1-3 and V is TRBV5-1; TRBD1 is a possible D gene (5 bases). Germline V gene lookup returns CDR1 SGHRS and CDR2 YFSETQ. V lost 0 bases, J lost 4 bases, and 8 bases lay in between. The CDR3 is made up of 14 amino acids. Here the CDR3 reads CASSLAGYGNTIYF. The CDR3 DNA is TGCGCCAGCAGCTTGGCAGGGTACGGAAACACCATATATTTT. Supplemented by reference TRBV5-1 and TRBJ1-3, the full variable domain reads KAGVTQTPRYLIKTRGQQVTLSCSPISGHRSVSWYQQTPGQGLQFLFEYFSETQRNKGNFPGRFSGRQFSNSRSEMNVSTLELGDSALYLCASSLAGYGNTIYFGEGSWLTVV.

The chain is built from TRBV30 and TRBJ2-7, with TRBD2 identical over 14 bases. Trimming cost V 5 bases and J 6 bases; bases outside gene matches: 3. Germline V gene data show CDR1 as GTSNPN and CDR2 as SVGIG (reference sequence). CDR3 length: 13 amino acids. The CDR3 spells CAWRLAGGPEQYF. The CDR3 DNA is TGTGCCTGGCGACTAGCGGGAGGGCCCGAGCAGTACTTC.

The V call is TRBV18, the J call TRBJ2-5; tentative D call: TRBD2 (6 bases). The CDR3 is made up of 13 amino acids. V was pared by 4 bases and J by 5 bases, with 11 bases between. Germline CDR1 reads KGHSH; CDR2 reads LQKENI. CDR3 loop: CASSLTSRETQYF. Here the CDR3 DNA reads TGTGCCAGCTCACTTACTAGCAGGGAGACCCAGTACTTC.

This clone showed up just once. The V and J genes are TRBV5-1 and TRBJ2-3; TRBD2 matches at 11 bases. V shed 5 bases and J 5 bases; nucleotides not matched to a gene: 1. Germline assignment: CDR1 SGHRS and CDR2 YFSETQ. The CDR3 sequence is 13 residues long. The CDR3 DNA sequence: TGCGCCAGCAGTCTAGCGGGAGGAGATACGCAGTATTTT. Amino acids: CASSLAGGDTQYF.